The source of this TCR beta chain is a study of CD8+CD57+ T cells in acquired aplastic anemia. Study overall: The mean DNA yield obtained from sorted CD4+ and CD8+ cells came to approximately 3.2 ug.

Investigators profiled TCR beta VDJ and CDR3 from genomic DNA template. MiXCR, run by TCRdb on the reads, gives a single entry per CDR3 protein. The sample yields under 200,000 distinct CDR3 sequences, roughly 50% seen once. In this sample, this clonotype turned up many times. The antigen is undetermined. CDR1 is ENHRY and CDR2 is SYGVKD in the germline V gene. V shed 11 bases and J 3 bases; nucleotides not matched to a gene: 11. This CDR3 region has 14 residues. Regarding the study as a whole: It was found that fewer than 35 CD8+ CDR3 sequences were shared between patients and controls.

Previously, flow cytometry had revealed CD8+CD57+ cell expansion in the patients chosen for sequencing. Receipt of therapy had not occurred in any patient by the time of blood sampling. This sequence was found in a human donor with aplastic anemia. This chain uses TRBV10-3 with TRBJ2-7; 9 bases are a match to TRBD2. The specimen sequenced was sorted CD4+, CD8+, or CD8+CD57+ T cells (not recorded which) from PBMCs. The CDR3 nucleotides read TGTGCCGTCGGTCGGGGCGGGGGGGACTACGAGCAGTACTTC. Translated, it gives CAVGRGGGDYEQYF.